This T cell receptor (beta chain) was identified in a study of regulatory T cells in long-lasting Graves disease (dated by TCRdb to the early 2020s). At the level of the whole study: Antithyroid drugs had been taken for less than 3 months by newly diagnosed Graves' disease patients. The study took place in China and was registered as a clinical trial. Persistent Graves' disease patients were compared with newly diagnosed Graves' disease patients by peripheral blood TCR sequencing and RNA sequencing. A total of roughly 35 samples underwent TCR sequencing: about 13 from persistent and about 20 from newly diagnosed Graves' disease patients. The study at large found these results: Sequencing and analysis were restricted to the TCR beta chain. The authors acknowledged the small sample size as a limitation that may reduce accuracy. More public clonotypes were shared among persistent patients (approximately 3,000) than among newly diagnosed patients (more than 950). Peripheral blood alone was examined, since thyroid tissue, which constituted the primary lesion, could not be accessed. Compared with newly diagnosed patients, patients with persistent Graves' disease had lower TCR Shannon entropy and fewer highly expanded clones, which suggests clonal expansion. Preferential use of TRBV28, TRBJ1-2 and TRBJ2-5 was observed in persistent disease, whereas TRBV20-1 and TRBJ2-1 were favored in newly diagnosed disease.

CDR1 MNHNS and CDR2 SASEGT were looked up in the germline V gene. Measured from the cysteine to the phenylalanine, the CDR3 is 13 residues long. The CDR3 DNA has 39 bases and is translated from base 1. V loses 7 bases of germline sequence and J loses 1 base, and the interval between the two ends is 7 bases. A remark on this clonotype: Its antigen target is currently unknown. No base-level quality is on record; no much larger clone is a single base apart.

The receptor library was made with multiplex PCR. Sequencing was carried out with an Illumina HiSeq 4000. CDR3 regions were amplified by Arm-PCR with iRepertoire HTBI primers to construct TCR beta libraries. Before sequencing, the PCR products underwent gel purification. The study's own analysis went as follows. A total of roughly 65 TRBV and 14 TRBJ segments were identified across samples and were used for gene usage analysis of CDR3 amino acid clonotypes. COPE and FqMerger were used to merge filtered high-quality paired reads into contigs. BLAST was used to align contigs to IMGT TRBV, TRBD and TRBJ reference genes, with CDR3 defined following IMGT. Highly expanded clones were defined as clonotypes with a frequency above 0.1%. Repertoire diversity was measured by Shannon entropy, and V-J evenness by the Gini coefficient. A clonotype was considered public if more than one individual shared it. TCRdb trimmed the raw reads at Q25, called clones with MiXCR and kept productive beta chains. Every entry covers one CDR3 protein and lists the most common genes and DNA from its rows. TCRdb's processing, not the authors', yielded these V and J calls. For this sample the table gives roughly 350,000 distinct CDR3 sequences, of which around 15% were detected only once. About 19% of the sample is in the top ten clones.

This sample's time point label indicates: newly diagnosed GD, antithyroid drugs for less than 3 months. RNA was extracted from PBMCs in TRIzol for both TCR sequencing and RNA sequencing. The diagnosis of Graves' disease followed American Thyroid Association guidelines. Recruitment of patients was carried out at an endocrinology department in Xi'an, China. Each patient gave approximately 9.7 milliliters of peripheral blood, collected in an EDTA anticoagulant tube. Ficoll Paque Plus density gradient separation was used to isolate PBMCs, and no further T cell sorting was performed. An Agilent 2100 Bioanalyzer and agarose gel were used to check RNA quality, while a NanoDrop 2000 measured RNA concentration. This same sample was also part of a study on T cells in Graves' hyperthyroidism and ophthalmopathy. The second paper states: A patient counted as having stable Graves' hyperthyroidism if no progression to ophthalmopathy occurred over 18 months of follow-up. The hyperthyroidism patients were between 18 and 65 years old and newly diagnosed, with a disease duration of less than 2 months. The study excluded patients with uncontrolled infections, other autoimmune diseases, pregnancy or lactation. Diagnoses relied on clinical symptoms, serum thyroxine and TRAb, thyroid ultrasound and orbital computed tomography. A first-round RT-PCR of the TCR CDR3 used the HTBI primer set with the Qiagen OneStep RT-PCR kit. Blood samples also contained most of the expanded thyroid clonotypes (frequency above 0.001), which suggests that blood repertoires may reflect thyroid immune responses. Ophthalmopathy was separated from stable hyperthyroidism by a 13 V-J signature model, with just over 85% sensitivity and roughly 81% specificity obtained in cross-validation and 80%/75% obtained in testing. During validation, the model predicted progression to ophthalmopathy a median of about 6.3 months ahead of onset, with roughly 65% sensitivity and under 85% specificity. TCR V-J signatures able to tell the groups apart were searched for in a discovery cohort of approximately 95 patients, of whom fewer than 45 had Graves' ophthalmopathy and 57 had stable Graves' hyperthyroidism. Prospective prediction of ophthalmopathy was tested in an independent validation cohort consisting of 18 hyperthyroidism patients and over 15 patients who later progressed to ophthalmopathy. The approximately 100 discovery patients were randomly divided into training and test sets at a 7:3 ratio. In six Graves' hyperthyroidism patients, the study also compared T-cell repertoires from thyroid tissue with T-cell repertoires from blood. Following sampling, methimazole starting at 30 mg daily was given to hyperthyroidism patients, and high-dose intravenous methylprednisolone was given to ophthalmopathy patients. Libraries were constructed in a second round of multiplex PCR, after which size selection and purification were performed. Libraries were sequenced paired-end with 100 bp reads on an Illumina HiSeq2000. Raw data were processed with SOAPnuke, discarding reads with adapters, uncalled bases, mean Phred below 15, or no exact constant-primer or identifier match. COPE v1.2.5 was used to merge high-quality paired reads, and clonotypes were defined as unique nucleotide sequences. Clonotypes were aligned to IMGT TRBV, TRBD and TRBJ reference segments using MiTCR v1.1. Analysis was restricted to V-J combinations with a frequency above 0.0001, which covered roughly 99% of repertoires. The TCS score was defined as the ratio of F50 (clonal expansion) to E x V (chaos), calculated using BLOSUM62-based TCRdist between CDR3 peptides within each V-J. Welch's t-statistics and random forest reduced around 520 V-J features to some 14, which were used in a naive Bayes classifier (R e1071). No statistical method was used to set the sample size in advance, and investigators knew the group allocation. The paper reports TCR Vbeta CDR3 sequencing of approximately 140 peripheral blood samples: some 41 ophthalmopathy, about 75 hyperthyroidism and around 17 progressor patients.

Recombination linked TRBV6-1 to TRBJ2-2, with the D gene not confidently named. The sample in question was peripheral blood mononuclear cells (PBMCs), obtained at new diagnosis, from a patient treated with antithyroid drugs. The receptor's source is a woman aged 18-29 years with Graves disease. Donor details come from another sample of the same person, matched by shared clones. The DNA reads TGTGCCAGCAAGGATCGGAACACCGGGGAGCTGTTTTTT. It is translated as CASKDRNTGELFF.